These 29 T cell receptor beta chains came from one sample sequenced in a study of CD8+ T cells in alopecia areata. Treatment described: oral pan-JAK inhibitor, 5-10 mg twice daily. Investigators isolated RNA and reverse transcribed it into cDNA to act as the sequencing template. Measured with immunoSEQ multiplex PCR; TCRdb has only the in-frame clones, and not every one. The table lists around 70,000 clones, approximately 29% of them singletons, with just under 15% in the top ten. Material: CD8+ T cells sorted from blood, obtained at week 4, from a patient treated with tofacitinib. Receptors were obtained from a human donor with alopecia areata.

In DNA, the CDR3 is TGTGCCAGCAGCTGGGGCGGGATGGCAGATACGCAGTATTTT. Translating it yields CASSWGGMADTQYF. The chain couples TRBV5-6 to TRBJ2-3; D may be TRBD2 (6 bases). V gave up 3 bases and J gave up 4 bases, with 12 bases separating them. Germline CDR1 reads SGHDT; CDR2 reads YYEEEE. CDR3 length equals 14 residues.

This clone was counted only a few times. The rearrangement joins TRBV30 to TRBJ1-5; possible D gene TRBD1, 5 bases. The ends were cut back, 7 bases at V and 5 bases at J, with 15 bases in the middle. Germline values: CDR1 GTSNPN, CDR2 SVGIG (reference sequence). CDR3 length: 13 amino acids. The CDR3 is CASRTGVDQPQHF. DNA of the CDR3: TGTGCCTCACGGACGGGGGTCGATCAGCCCCAGCATTTT.

The rearrangement uses TRBV23-1 and TRBJ1-5; D is uncertain. TRBV23-1 is known as an ORF, though its function is uncertain. The CDR3 spans 17 residues. Trimming stripped 10 bases from V and 5 bases from J, with 27 bases between. The CDR3 region has the DNA TGCGCCACGCCGTTCAATCGGTTTTTGGAGATTTATCAGCCCCAGCATTTT. Translated: CATPFNRFLEIYQPQHF.

V and J are TRBV27 and TRBJ1-1; 8 positions agree with TRBD1. CDR3 size: 13 residues. Germline V gene sequence: CDR1 MNHEY, CDR2 SMNVEV (reference sequence). Losses at the gene ends were 7 bases for V and 4 bases for J; bases not matched to a gene: 5. CDR3 DNA sequence: TGTGCCAGCACCAACACAGGGGGCACTGAAGCTTTCTTT. As protein: CASTNTGGTEAFF.

This clone was recorded many times. The J gene is TRBJ1-1, the V gene TRBV11-2; no definite D call. The V and J ends lost 5 bases and 0 bases respectively, with 10 bases between them. CDR3 length equals 14 residues. Germline values: CDR1 SGHAT, CDR2 FQNNGV. CDR3 loop: CASSPRSVNTEAFF. The CDR3 coding sequence is TGTGCCAGCAGCCCAAGAAGCGTGAACACTGAAGCTTTCTTT.

This chain joins TRBV7-2 and TRBJ2-4; no clear D. The CDR3 is 13 residues long. V lost 4 bases and J 11 bases, leaving 15 bases between the germline ends. Germline lookup yields CDR1 SGHTA and CDR2 FQGNSA. CDR3 sequence (DNA): TGTGCCAGCAGCTGGGAACCTTCCCCTTTTCAGTACTTC. The encoded protein is CASSWEPSPFQYF.

The gene calls are TRBV5-1 and TRBJ2-1; TRBD2 agrees at 7 bases. The germline gives CDR1 SGHRS, CDR2 YFSETQ. This CDR3 contains 13 residues. The J segment lost 7 bases and the V segment lost 5 bases, leaving 6 bases of the junction unmatched. The CDR3 region is CASSWGGVNEQFF. CDR3 nucleotides: TGCGCCAGCAGTTGGGGAGGGGTTAATGAGCAGTTCTTC.

This clone was observed a few times. CDR3 in amino acids: CASSPASLNEQFF. CDR3 bases: TGTGCCAGCAGCCCCGCCTCGTTAAATGAGCAGTTCTTC. The chain links TRBV5-4 to TRBJ2-1; D gene uncertain. Germline-derived CDR1 and CDR2 are SGHNT and YYREEE (reference sequence). V lost 4 bases to trimming and J lost 7 bases, with 12 bases between them. The CDR3 runs 13 residues. The entire variable domain, with the rest obtained from reference TRBV5-4 and TRBJ2-1, is as follows: ETGVTQSPTHLIKTRGQQVTLRCSSQSGHNTVSWYQQALGQGPQFIFQYYREEENGRGNFPPRFSGLQFPNYSSELNVNALELDDSALYLCASSPASLNEQFFGPGTRLTVL.

This clone has a handful of counts. The CDR3 loop reads CAWSFGTPEQYF. CDR3 in DNA: TGTGCCTGGAGTTTTGGCACCCCCGAGCAGTACTTC. The rearrangement uses TRBV30 and TRBJ2-7, with D unclear. V lost 2 bases and J lost 6, with 11 bases in between. CDR1 is GTSNPN, CDR2 SVGIG, per germline (reference sequence). CDR3 length: 12 residues.

This clone showed up just a few times. This chain joins TRBV29-1 and TRBJ2-7; D remains ambiguous. The CDR3 totals 12 residues. V lost 5 bases and J 6 bases, leaving 14 bases between the germline ends. Germline values: CDR1 SQVTM, CDR2 ANQGSEA. CDR3 sequence: CSVYPGTGEQYF. CDR3 coding DNA: TGCAGCGTTTATCCCGGAACGGGCGAGCAGTACTTC.

A single count supports this clone. The genes are TRBV5-4 and TRBJ2-1, with 8 bases fitting TRBD2. Germline CDR1 and CDR2: SGHNT and YYREEE (reference sequence). V shed 4 bases and J 7 bases; nucleotides not matched to a gene: 13. CDR3 length: 16 amino acids. The CDR3 DNA reads as TGTGCCAGCAGCCCAGAGGGTAGCGGGATCTTTAATGAGCAGTTCTTC. Translation: CASSPEGSGIFNEQFF.

V and J are TRBV27 and TRBJ1-1; the match to TRBD1 covers 7 bases. The CDR3 runs 13 residues. Unmatched junction bases numbered 4, after V lost 6 bases and J lost 3 bases. CDR1 is MNHEY, CDR2 SMNVEV, per germline (reference sequence). The CDR3 region is CASSPTGDTEAFF. The CDR3 DNA sequence: TGTGCCAGCAGCCCAACAGGGGACACTGAAGCTTTCTTT.

The gene calls are TRBV29-1 and TRBJ2-7; TRBD2 aligns across 13 bases. The CDR3 is 16 residues long. CDR1 and CDR2 (germline): SQVTM, ANQGSEA. The junction had 7 bases not matched to a gene; V was cut back by 5 bases and J by 0 bases. Here the CDR3 DNA reads TGCAGCGTTTGGACTAGCGGGAGCCGGAGCTCCTACGAGCAGTACTTC. This sequence encodes CSVWTSGSRSSYEQYF.

This clone was observed a few times. The CDR3 DNA is TGTGCCAGCCGGGACAGGGGTTTCTATGGCTACACCTTC. Amino acids: CASRDRGFYGYTF. This chain uses TRBV6-5 with TRBJ1-2; 10 bases are a match to TRBD1. CDR1 and CDR2 from the germline V gene are MNHEY and SVGAGI. The CDR3 runs to 13 residues. V shed 8 bases and J 4 bases; nucleotides not matched to a gene: 4.

This clone was seen only a few times. The chain links TRBV18 to TRBJ2-1; tentatively, D is TRBD1 (6 bases). In germline, CDR1 is KGHSH, CDR2 LQKENI. The length of the CDR3 is 16 residues. V lost 0 bases and J 6 bases, leaving 15 bases between the germline ends. The CDR3 sequence: CASSPPRIGTSNEQFF. The CDR3 DNA sequence: TGTGCCAGCTCACCACCCAGGATTGGGACAAGCAATGAGCAGTTCTTC.

This clone has a handful of counts. CDR3 loop: CASRGRRLQETQYF. The DNA of the CDR3 is TGTGCCAGCCGGGGACGGAGACTCCAAGAGACCCAGTACTTC. The chain recombines TRBV28 with TRBJ2-5; either TRBD1 or TRBD2 may supply D (5 bases each). V shed 8 bases and J shed 1 base, with 14 bases lying between them. This CDR3 is 14 amino acids long. In germline, CDR1 is MDHEN, CDR2 SYDVKM.

A few counts support this clone. V gene TRBV29-1 combines with J gene TRBJ2-7; weak D call: TRBD1 (6 bases). V was clipped by 7 bases and J by 5 bases, with 21 bases between them. Per germline, CDR1 SQVTM and CDR2 ANQGSEA. This CDR3 contains 14 residues. The CDR3 is CSAQGAGVNDEQYF. The CDR3 coding sequence is TGCAGCGCCCAAGGGGCAGGGGTTAATGACGAGCAGTACTTC.

This clone is medium-sized within its sample. This chain joins TRBV18 and TRBJ1-1; unclear D gene. The CDR3 length is 15 residues. Trimming took off 2 bases at V and 6 bases at J, with 16 bases between the two ends. Germline lookup yields CDR1 KGHSH and CDR2 LQKENI. The CDR3 DNA sequence: TGTGCCAGCTCACCAGGTGGACCGATGGACCCTGAAGCTTTCTTT. Encoded protein: CASSPGGPMDPEAFF. The variable domain in full, completed from reference TRBV18 and TRBJ1-1, reads NAGVMQNPRHLVRRRGQEARLRCSPMKGHSHVYWYRQLPEEGLKFMVYLQKENIIDESGMPKERFSAEFPKEGPSILRIQQVVRGDSAAYFCASSPGGPMDPEAFFGQGTRLTVV.

This clone has more than one count but fewer than ten. The gene calls are TRBV27 and TRBJ2-3; D is tentatively TRBD1 or TRBD2 (6 bases each). V was clipped by 6 bases and J by 3 bases, with 16 bases between them. Looked up from germline, CDR1 is MNHEY and CDR2 is SMNVEV (reference sequence). This CDR3 has 15 residues. CDR3 loop: CASSPYLGGTDTQYF. DNA for the CDR3: TGTGCCAGCAGCCCTTATTTAGGGGGGACAGATACGCAGTATTTT.

The gene calls are TRBV30 and TRBJ2-3; D assignment may be TRBD1 or TRBD2 (5 bases each). Trimming pared 1 base from V and 6 bases from J, leaving 14 bases between. This CDR3 has 14 residues. CDR1 and CDR2 (germline): GTSNPN, SVGIG (reference sequence). The CDR3 loop is CAWSEGRGSDTQYF. The CDR3 DNA reads TGTGCCTGGAGTGAAGGCCGGGGCTCGGATACGCAGTATTTT. Looking up the rest from reference TRBV30 and TRBJ2-3 gives the full variable domain: SQTIHQWPATLVQPVGSPLSLECTVEGTSNPNLYWYRQAAGRGLQLLFYSVGIGQISSEVPQNLSASRPQDRQFILSSKKLLLSDSGFYLCAWSEGRGSDTQYFGPGTRLTVL.

This clone was recorded a few times. The chain uses TRBV7-6 and TRBJ2-5; 8 bases line up with TRBD1. V shed 4 bases and J 5 bases; nucleotides not matched to a gene: 12. Germline loops: CDR1 SGHVS, CDR2 FNYEAQ. This CDR3 region has 16 residues. CDR3 protein: CASSYQNQGAGETQYF. CDR3 coding DNA: TGTGCCAGCAGCTACCAAAACCAGGGGGCCGGCGAGACCCAGTACTTC.

This chain uses TRBV28 with TRBJ2-7, with a weak D call TRBD2 (5 bases). The V and J ends lost 5 bases and 7 bases respectively, with 27 bases between them. Per germline, CDR1 MDHEN and CDR2 SYDVKM. The CDR3 is 17 residues long. The DNA of the CDR3 is TGTGCCAGCAGTCCTCGGGGAAGGGCCGATGTTAATTGGGAGCAGTACTTC. Its translation: CASSPRGRADVNWEQYF.

This clone was counted a few times. The chain is built from TRBV29-1 and TRBJ2-2; 16 bases agree with TRBD2. V gave up 6 bases and J gave up 6 bases; unmatched junction bases: 7. Germline loops: CDR1 SQVTM, CDR2 ANQGSEA. The CDR3 is 16 residues long. The DNA of the CDR3 is TGCAGCGTCGCCGGGACTAGCGGGAGGGAAGCCGGGGAGCTGTTTTTT. Translated: CSVAGTSGREAGELFF.

This clone was observed a handful of times. The chain combines TRBV29-1 with TRBJ2-5, with TRBD2 matching 8 bases. The CDR3 spans 14 residues. Germline CDR1 reads SQVTM; CDR2 reads ANQGSEA. Unmatched junction bases numbered 12, after V lost 7 bases and J lost 5 bases. This CDR3 reads CSGAGTRLAETQYF. The CDR3 DNA follows: TGCAGCGGGGCCGGGACTAGACTAGCTGAGACCCAGTACTTC.

This clone was seen more than once but under ten times. V and J are TRBV29-1 and TRBJ2-5; D might be TRBD2 (5 bases). This CDR3 is built from 14 residues. The V gene's germline CDR1 is SQVTM and CDR2 ANQGSEA. V was cut by 1 base and J by 5 bases, with 14 bases left in between. CDR3 DNA sequence: TGCAGCGTTGAAGGATGGGTCGGCGGGGAGACCCAGTACTTC. Its translation: CSVEGWVGGETQYF. Full variable domain (remainder filled in from reference TRBV29-1 and TRBJ2-5): SAVISQKPSRDICQRGTSLTIQCQVDSQVTMMFWYRQQPGQSLTLIATANQGSEATYESGFVIDKFPISRPNLTFSTLTVSNMSPEDSSIYLCSVEGWVGGETQYFGPGTRLLVL.

A few counts support this clone. V gene TRBV28 combines with J gene TRBJ1-5; weak D call: TRBD1 (6 bases). Trimming removed 6 bases at V and 7 bases at J, with 13 bases between. Germline loops: CDR1 MDHEN, CDR2 SYDVKM. CDR3 length: 13 residues. CDR3 sequence: CASSSQGYQPQHF. The DNA of the CDR3 is TGTGCCAGCAGCTCCCAGGGGTACCAGCCCCAGCATTTT.

This clone was picked up a small number of times. V usage is TRBV7-9 and J usage is TRBJ2-5, with D unresolved. The V end was cut by 5 bases, the J end by 7 bases, with 8 bases between. This CDR3 comprises 11 residues. In germline, CDR1 is SEHNR, CDR2 FQNEAQ (reference sequence). CDR3 bases: TGTGCCAGCAGCCCTCCAGGGACCCAGTACTTC. The encoded protein is CASSPPGTQYF.

The rearrangement joins TRBV29-1 to TRBJ1-2, with TRBD1 as a possible D gene (6 bases). There are 13 residues in the CDR3. The germline V and J ends were trimmed by 6 bases and 8 bases, with 19 bases remaining between them. Per germline, CDR1 SQVTM and CDR2 ANQGSEA. The CDR3 nucleotides are TGCAGCGTCTTAGGTGGGGGGCAGGAGGGCTACACCTTC. It codes for CSVLGGGQEGYTF.

This rearrangement joins TRBV9 to TRBJ1-2; 7 nucleotides agree with TRBD1. From germline, CDR1 is SGDLS and CDR2 YYNGEE. Trimming at V came to 2 bases and at J to 3 bases, leaving 1 base not matched to a gene. This CDR3 is 13 amino acids long. For the CDR3, the DNA is TGTGCCAGCAGCGTCGGGACAGACTATGGCTACACCTTC. This codes for CASSVGTDYGYTF. Full variable domain (rest looked up from reference TRBV9 and TRBJ1-2): DSGVTQTPKHLITATGQRVTLRCSPRSGDLSVYWYQQSLDQGLQFLIQYYNGEERAKGNILERFSAQQFPDLHSELNLSSLELGDSALYFCASSVGTDYGYTFGSGTRLTVV.